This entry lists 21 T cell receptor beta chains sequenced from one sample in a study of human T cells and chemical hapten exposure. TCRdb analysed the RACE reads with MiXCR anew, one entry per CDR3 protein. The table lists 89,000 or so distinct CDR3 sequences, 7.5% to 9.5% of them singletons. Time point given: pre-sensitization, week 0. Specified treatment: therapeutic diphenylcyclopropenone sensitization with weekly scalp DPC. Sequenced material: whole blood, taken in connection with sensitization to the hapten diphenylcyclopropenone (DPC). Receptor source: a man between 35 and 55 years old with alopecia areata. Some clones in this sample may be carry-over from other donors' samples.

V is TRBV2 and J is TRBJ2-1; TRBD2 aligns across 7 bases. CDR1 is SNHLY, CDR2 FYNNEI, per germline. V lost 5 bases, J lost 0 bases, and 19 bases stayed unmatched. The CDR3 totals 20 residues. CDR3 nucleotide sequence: TGTGCCAGCAGTTGGGCTAGCGGAGGGACGCGGTTAAGCTCCTACAATGAGCAGTTCTTC. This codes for CASSWASGGTRLSSYNEQFF. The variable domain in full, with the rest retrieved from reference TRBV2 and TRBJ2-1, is EPEVTQTPSHQVTQMGQEVILRCVPISNHLYFYWYRQILGQKVEFLVSFYNNEISEKSEIFDDQFSVERPDGSNFTLKIRSTKLEDSAMYFCASSWASGGTRLSSYNEQFFGPGTRLTVL.

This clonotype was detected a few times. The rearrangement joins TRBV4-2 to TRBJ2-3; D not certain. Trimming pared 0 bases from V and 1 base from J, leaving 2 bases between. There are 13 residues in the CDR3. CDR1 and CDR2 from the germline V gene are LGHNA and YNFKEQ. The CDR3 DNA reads TGTGCCAGCAGCCAAGACCGCACAGATACGCAGTATTTT. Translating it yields CASSQDRTDTQYF.

In DNA, the CDR3 is TGTGCCAGCAGCACTAGCGGTAGCGCCTACAATGAGCAGTTCTTC. Translation gives CASSTSGSAYNEQFF. This chain joins TRBV7-8 and TRBJ2-1, with TRBD2 matching over 8 bases. Germline V lookup: CDR1 SGHVS, CDR2 FQNEAQ. There are 15 residues in the CDR3. With V trimmed by 5 bases and J by 2 bases, 5 bases remained unmatched.

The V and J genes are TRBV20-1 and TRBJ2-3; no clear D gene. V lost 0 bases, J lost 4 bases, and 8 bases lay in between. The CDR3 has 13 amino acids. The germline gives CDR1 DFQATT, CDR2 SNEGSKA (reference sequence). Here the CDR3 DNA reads TGCAGTGCTAGAGATTTTGGTTCAGATACGCAGTATTTT. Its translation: CSARDFGSDTQYF.

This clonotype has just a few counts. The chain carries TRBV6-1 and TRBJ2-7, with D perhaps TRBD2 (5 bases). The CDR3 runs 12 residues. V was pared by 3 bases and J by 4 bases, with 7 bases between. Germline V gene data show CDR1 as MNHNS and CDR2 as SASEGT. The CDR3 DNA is TGTGCCAGCAGTGATACGGGGTACGAGCAGTACGTC. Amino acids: CASSDTGYEQYV.

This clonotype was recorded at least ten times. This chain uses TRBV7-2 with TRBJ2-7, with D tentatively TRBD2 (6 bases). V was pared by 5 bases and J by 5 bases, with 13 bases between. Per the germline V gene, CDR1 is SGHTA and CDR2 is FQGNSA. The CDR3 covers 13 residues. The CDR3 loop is CASSMGLVDEQYV. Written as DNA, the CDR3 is TGTGCCAGCAGCATGGGACTTGTCGACGAGCAGTACGTC.

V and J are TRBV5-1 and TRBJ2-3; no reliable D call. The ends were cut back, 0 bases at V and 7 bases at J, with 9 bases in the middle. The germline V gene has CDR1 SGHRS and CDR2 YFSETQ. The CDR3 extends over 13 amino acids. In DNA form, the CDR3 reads TGCGCCAGCAGCTTGGCCGTGGCAAATACGCAGTATTTT. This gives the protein CASSLAVANTQYF.

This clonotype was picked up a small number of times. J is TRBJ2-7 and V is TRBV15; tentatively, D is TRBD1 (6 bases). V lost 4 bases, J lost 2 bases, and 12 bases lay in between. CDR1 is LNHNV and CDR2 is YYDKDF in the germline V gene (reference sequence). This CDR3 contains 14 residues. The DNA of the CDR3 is TGTGCCACCAGCACTTTGGACAGCCCCTACGAGCAGTACTTC. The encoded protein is CATSTLDSPYEQYF.

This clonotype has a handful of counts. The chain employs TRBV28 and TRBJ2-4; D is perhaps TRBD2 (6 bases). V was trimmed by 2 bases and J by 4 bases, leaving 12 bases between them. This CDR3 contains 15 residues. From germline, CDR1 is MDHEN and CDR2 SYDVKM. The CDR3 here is CASSLELAPKNIQYF. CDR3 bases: TGTGCCAGCAGTTTAGAGCTAGCGCCTAAAAACATTCAGTACTTC.

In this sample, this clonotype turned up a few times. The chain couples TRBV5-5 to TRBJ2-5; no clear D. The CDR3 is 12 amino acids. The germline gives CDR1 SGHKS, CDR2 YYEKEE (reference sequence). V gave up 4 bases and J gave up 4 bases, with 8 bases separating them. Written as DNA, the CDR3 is TGTGCCAGCAGCCTACCCCCAGAGACCCAGTACTTC. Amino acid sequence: CASSLPPETQYF. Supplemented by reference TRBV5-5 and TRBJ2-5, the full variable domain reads DAGVTQSPTHLIKTRGQQVTLRCSPISGHKSVSWYQQVLGQGPQFIFQYYEKEERGRGNFPDRFSARQFPNYSSELNVNALLLGDSALYLCASSLPPETQYFGPGTRLLVL.

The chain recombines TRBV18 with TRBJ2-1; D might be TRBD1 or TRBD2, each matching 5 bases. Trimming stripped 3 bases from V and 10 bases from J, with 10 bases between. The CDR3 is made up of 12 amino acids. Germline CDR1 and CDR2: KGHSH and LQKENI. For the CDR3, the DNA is TGTGCCAGCTCACCGGGGACGGAAGAGCAGTTCTTC. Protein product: CASSPGTEEQFF.

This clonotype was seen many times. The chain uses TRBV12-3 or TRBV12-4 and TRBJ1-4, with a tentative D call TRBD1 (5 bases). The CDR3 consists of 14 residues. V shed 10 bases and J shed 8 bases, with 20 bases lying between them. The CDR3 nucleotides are TGTGCCACCCAAAAAGCGGGGCGGGCGGAAAAACTGTTTTTT. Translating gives CATQKAGRAEKLFF.

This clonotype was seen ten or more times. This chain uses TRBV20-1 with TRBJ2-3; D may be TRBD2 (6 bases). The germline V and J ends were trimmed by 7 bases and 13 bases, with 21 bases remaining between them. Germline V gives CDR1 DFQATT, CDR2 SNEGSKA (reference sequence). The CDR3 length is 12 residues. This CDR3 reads CSVGSLRGEKYF. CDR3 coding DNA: TGCAGTGTCGGGAGTCTTCGGGGAGAAAAGTATTTT.

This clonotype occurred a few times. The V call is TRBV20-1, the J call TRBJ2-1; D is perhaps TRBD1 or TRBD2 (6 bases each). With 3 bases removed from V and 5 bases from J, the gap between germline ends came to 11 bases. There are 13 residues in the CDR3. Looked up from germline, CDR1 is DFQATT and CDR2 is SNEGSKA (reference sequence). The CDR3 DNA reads TGCAGTGCTAGCGGAGGGGGGAACAATGAGCAGTTCTTC. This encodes CSASGGGNNEQFF.

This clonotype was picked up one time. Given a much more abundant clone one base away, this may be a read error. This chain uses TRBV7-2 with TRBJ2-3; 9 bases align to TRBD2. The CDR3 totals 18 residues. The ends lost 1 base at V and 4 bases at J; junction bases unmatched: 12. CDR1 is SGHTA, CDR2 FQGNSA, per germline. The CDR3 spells CASSLEVSGGPRPDTQYF. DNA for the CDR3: TGTGCCAGCAGCTTAGAGGTTAGCGGGGGCCCAAGACCAGATACGCAGTATTTT.

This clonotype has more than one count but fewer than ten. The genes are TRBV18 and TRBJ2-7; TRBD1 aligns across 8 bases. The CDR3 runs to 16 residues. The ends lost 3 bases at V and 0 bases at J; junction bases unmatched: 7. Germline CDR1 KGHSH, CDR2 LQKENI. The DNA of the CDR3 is TGTGCCAGCTCACCGACAGGGGACGCTCGCTCCTACGAGCAGTACTTC. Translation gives CASSPTGDARSYEQYF.

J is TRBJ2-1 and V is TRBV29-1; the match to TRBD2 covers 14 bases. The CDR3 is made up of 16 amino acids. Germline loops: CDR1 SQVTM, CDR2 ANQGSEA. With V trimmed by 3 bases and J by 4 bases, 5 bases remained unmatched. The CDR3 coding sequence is TGCAGCGTTGACGCGGGACTAGCGGGAGAGTACAATGAGCAGTTCTTC. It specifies CSVDAGLAGEYNEQFF.

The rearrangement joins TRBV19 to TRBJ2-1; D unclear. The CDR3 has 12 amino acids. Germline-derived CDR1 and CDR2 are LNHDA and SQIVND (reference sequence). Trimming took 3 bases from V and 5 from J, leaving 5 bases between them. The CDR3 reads CASSIFHNEQFF. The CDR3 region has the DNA TGTGCCAGTAGTATTTTTCACAATGAGCAGTTCTTC.

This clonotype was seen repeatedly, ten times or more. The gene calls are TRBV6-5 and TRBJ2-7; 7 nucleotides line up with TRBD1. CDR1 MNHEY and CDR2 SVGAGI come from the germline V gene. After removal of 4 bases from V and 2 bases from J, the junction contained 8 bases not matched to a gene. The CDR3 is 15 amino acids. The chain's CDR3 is CASSSPGQPPYEQYF. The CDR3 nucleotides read TGTGCCAGCAGTTCCCCGGGACAGCCTCCCTACGAGCAGTACTTC.

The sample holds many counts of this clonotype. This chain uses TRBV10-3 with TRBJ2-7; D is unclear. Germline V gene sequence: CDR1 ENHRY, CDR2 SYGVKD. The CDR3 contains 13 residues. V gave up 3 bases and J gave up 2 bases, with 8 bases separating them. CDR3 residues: CAISDGVAYEQYF. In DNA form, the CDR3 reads TGTGCCATCAGTGATGGAGTGGCCTACGAGCAGTACTTC.

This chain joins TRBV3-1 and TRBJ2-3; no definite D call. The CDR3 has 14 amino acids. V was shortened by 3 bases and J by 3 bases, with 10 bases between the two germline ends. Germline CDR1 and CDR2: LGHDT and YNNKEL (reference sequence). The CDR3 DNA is TGTGCCAGCAGCCACTCTCACTTGACAGATACGCAGTATTTT. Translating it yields CASSHSHLTDTQYF.